This TCR beta chain came from a study of cytomegalovirus exposure and HLA in healthy donors. Study results and caveats: Later analysis identified a missense DCLRE1C variant that was linked to TCR beta V- and J-gene trimming.

PCR involved 60 Vbeta and 13 Jbeta primers. Only in-frame clones appear in the TCRdb table, and some are missing; sequencing was by immunoSEQ multiplex PCR. Of roughly 250,000 clones detected, 84% appear once; the ten largest clones hold approximately 2%. V trimming: 4 bases; J trimming: 1 base; junction bases outside the gene matches: 4. This CDR3 has 15 residues. In germline, CDR1 is SGHTA, CDR2 FQGNSA. Comments on this clone: What it binds is not known.

The sequence was collected from a woman aged 40 to 55 in good health and CMV-seropositive. Sequenced: PBMCs. The rearrangement links TRBV7-2 to TRBJ1-3; 7 positions match TRBD1. CDR3 in DNA: TGTGCCAGCAGCTCGACAGGGTTGTCTGGAAACACCATATATTTT. Amino acids: CASSSTGLSGNTIYF.